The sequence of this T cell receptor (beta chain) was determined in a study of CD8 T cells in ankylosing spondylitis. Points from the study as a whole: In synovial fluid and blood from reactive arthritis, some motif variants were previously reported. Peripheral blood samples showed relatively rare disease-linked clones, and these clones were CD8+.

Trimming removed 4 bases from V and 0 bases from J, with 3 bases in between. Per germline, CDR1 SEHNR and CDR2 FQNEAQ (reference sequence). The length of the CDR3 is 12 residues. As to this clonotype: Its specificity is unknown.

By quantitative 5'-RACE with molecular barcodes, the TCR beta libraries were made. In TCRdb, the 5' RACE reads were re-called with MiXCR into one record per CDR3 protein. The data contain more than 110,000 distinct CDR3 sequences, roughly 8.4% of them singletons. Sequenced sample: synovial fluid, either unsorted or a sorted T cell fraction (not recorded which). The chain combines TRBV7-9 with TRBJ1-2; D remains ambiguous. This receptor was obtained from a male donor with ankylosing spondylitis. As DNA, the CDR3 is TGTGCCAGCAGCTCTTCTAACTATGGCTACACCTTC. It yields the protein CASSSSNYGYTF.